This T cell receptor beta chain was profiled in a study of blood T cells in healthy people across ages. Study-wide results and caveats: Naive CD4+ cells and diversity were both higher in long-lived donors than in aged donors.

A second PCR of 7 to 11 cycles used a sample-barcoded 5' primer and a J-beta primer mix. TCRdb re-called the 5' RACE reads through MiXCR, storing one row per CDR3 protein. The sample shows hundreds of thousands of distinct CDR3 sequences, around half of them seen only once. Looked up from germline, CDR1 is SEHNR and CDR2 is FQNEAQ (reference sequence). Trimming left V 5 bases short and J 1 base short, with 11 bases between. This CDR3 spans 14 amino acids. As to this clonotype: The antigen remains unidentified.

The sequence was obtained from a woman between 55 and 75 years old in good health. This chain connects TRBV7-9 to TRBJ1-1; D is uncertain. Sequencing was carried out using blood. The CDR3 sequence: CASSERSSNTEAFF. The CDR3 DNA reads as TGTGCCAGCAGCGAAAGGTCATCGAACACTGAAGCTTTCTTT.